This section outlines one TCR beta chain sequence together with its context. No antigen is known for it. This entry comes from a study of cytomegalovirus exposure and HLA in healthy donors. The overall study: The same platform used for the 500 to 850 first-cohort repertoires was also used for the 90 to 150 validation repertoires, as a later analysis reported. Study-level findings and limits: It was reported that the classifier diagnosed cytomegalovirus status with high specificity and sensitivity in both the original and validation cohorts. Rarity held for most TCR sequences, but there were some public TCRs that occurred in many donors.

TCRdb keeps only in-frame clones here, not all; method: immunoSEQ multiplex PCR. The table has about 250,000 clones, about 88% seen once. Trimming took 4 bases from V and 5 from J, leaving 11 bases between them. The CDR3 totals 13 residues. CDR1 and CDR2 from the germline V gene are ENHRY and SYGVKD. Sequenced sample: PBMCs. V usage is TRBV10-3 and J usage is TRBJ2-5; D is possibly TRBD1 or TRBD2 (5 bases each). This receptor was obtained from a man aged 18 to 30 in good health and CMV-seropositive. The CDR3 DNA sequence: TGTGCCATCAGTGTCCGGGGCGGGGAGACCCAGTACTTC. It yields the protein CAISVRGGETQYF.